This T cell receptor (beta chain) was recovered during a study of blood T cell repertoires in COVID-19 (dated by TCRdb to 2020 to 2022). At the level of the whole study: Samples from collaborators originated in the United States, Italy and Spain and spanned both the acute and convalescent phases of COVID-19. Samples were obtained from the ongoing ImmuneRACE study (first 160 participants) and from approximately 1,200 subjects provided by 6 global collaborators. Sample metadata almost always included a de-identified subject ID, COVID-19 status, age in years and sex. A freely available public database, intended as a resource for researchers studying the immune response to SARS-CoV-2, is where the repertoires were released. Where available, HLA class I and class II types were taken from metadata supplied by the sample provider and were not determined by assay-based typing. Deeply sampled blood TCRbeta repertoires from subjects exposed to, actively infected with, or recovered from COVID-19 were included in the dataset. The material from the prospective study consisted of cDNA or gDNA derived from T cells, B-cell-depleted T cells, or PBMCs.

Results the study describes overall, beyond this receptor: Clinical and demographic metadata were provided uncurated, with the amount varying by source and participant.

Regarding this clone: It lacks a known antigen. Within one base of it there is no much larger clone, and no base qualities were kept.

Participants in the prospective study were enrolled through a virtual design, were aged about 18 to 100 years, and lived in about two dozen United States geographic areas. To assign participants to cohorts, the prospective study relied on clinical history that participants themselves reported in a screening survey and a study questionnaire. In the prospective study, mobile phlebotomists collected whole blood, serum and a nasopharyngeal or oropharyngeal swab from each participant. Additional blood draws and questionnaires over a 2-month period could optionally be provided by prospective study participants. Before DNA extraction, prospective study blood samples were shipped either frozen or at room temperature. TCRbeta CDR3 regions were amplified from genomic DNA using the immunoSEQ Assay, a bias-controlled multiplex PCR. In the source study's methods: Within the assay, amplification of reference gene primers was used to estimate how many nucleated cells each sample contained. To quantify the absolute abundance of each unique TCRbeta CDR3 rearrangement, sequence reads were collapsed and filtered. Productive Simpson clonality was computed per sample as the square root of Simpson's diversity index over productive rearrangements. TCRdb carries this immuneACCESS record with in-frame sequences only. Its versions omit some clonotypes, under half of them owing to an unresolved V gene in the studies checked, with the rest unexplained. V and J calls and clone size come straight from that table; D and trimming were deduced from the DNA. This sample has under 500,000 clones in its table, and roughly 85% of those were observed once. The ten largest clones represent approximately 2% of the sample.

Reading from cysteine to phenylalanine, the CDR3 counts 15 amino acids. CDR3 DNA only is kept here, 45 bases in frame from base 1. The germline V gene gives CDR1 as SGHAT and CDR2 as FQNNGV. The germline V and J ends show losses of 3 bases and 1 base respectively, and no gene match explains 4 bases of the junction. The chain couples TRBV11-2 to TRBJ2-7, with TRBD2 matching 9 junction bases. The specimen was PBMCs or T cells enriched from blood (not recorded which). This TCR derives from a woman under 30 with acute COVID-19. This receptor has the CDR3 CASSFPSGRSYEQYF. The sequenced DNA: TGTGCCAGCAGCTTTCCCAGCGGGAGGTCCTACGAGCAGTACTTC.